This TCR beta chain was recovered during a study of CXCR3-negative and CXCR3-positive naive CD8 T cells. The study made its TRB cDNA libraries by 5' RACE, adding UMI labels. TCRdb reprocessed the 5' RACE reads, keeping one entry per CDR3 protein, no DNA. The sample table sets out around 90,000 distinct CDR3 sequences. Sequenced: naive CXCR3- CD8+ T cells from blood. Specified subset: CD45RO-CCR7+CD27+CD95- naive CD8+ T cells lacking CXCR3 (TNR3-). The sequence came from a human donor in good health. Some clones in this sample may be carry-over from other donors' samples.

This CDR3 reads CASSRIRGGYNEQFF. The chain is built from TRBV19 and TRBJ2-1; the D gene TCRdb calls, TRBD1, cannot be checked with no DNA. Looked up from germline, CDR1 is LNHDA and CDR2 is SQIVND (reference sequence). The CDR3 extends over 15 amino acids.